This TCR beta chain was retrieved from a study of breast tumors, draining lymph nodes, adjacent tissues. One entry per CDR3 protein results from TCRdb running MiXCR on the multiplex PCR reads. The sample gives tens of thousands of distinct CDR3 sequences, 45% to 60% of which show up once; 13% to 15% is in the top ten. The sample was breast tumor tissue. This clonotype was obtained from a female donor with breast cancer. Some clones in this sample may be carry-over from other donors' samples.

CDR3 sequence reads: CSAREGGFYGYTF. The CDR3 DNA is TGCAGTGCTAGAGAGGGGGGGTTCTATGGCTACACCTTC. The chain is built from TRBV20-1 and TRBJ1-2, with a tentative D call TRBD1 (5 bases). Germline V CDR1 and CDR2: DFQATT, SNEGSKA (reference sequence). The V end was cut by 0 bases, the J end by 4 bases, with 9 bases between. There are 13 residues in the CDR3.